Sequencing of this T cell receptor beta chain was carried out in a study of T cells in localized non-small cell lung cancer. This clone was seen a handful of times. The table came from immunoSEQ multiplex PCR; TCRdb's copy has only in-frame clones and leaves some out. The sample contains about 460 clones, about a fifth of which appear only once. In each case, adjacent lung free of atypia was taken at least 2 cm from the tumor margin. This clonotype was sampled from a female donor of 60 years or more with stage II squamous cell lung carcinoma. The sample consisted of normal lung tissue next to the tumor, taken before any cancer treatment.

The DNA of the CDR3 is TGCAGCGTCTGGGGGACCGGGGAGACCCAGTACTTC. Protein sequence: CSVWGTGETQYF. The chain joins TRBV29-1 to TRBJ2-5; D tentatively fits TRBD1 or TRBD2 (5 bases each). CDR3 size: 12 residues. Germline CDR1 SQVTM, CDR2 ANQGSEA. Trimming removed 6 bases at V and 5 bases at J, with 13 bases between.